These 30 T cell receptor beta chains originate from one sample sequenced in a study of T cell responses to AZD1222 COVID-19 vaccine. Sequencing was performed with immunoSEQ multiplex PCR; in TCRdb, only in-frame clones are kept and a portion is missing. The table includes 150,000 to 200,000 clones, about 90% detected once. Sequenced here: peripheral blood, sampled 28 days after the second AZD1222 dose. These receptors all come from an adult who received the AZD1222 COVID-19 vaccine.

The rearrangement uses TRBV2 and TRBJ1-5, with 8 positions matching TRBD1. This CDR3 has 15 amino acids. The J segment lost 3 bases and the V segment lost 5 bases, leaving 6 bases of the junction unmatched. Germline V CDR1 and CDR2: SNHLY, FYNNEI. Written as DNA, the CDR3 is TGTGCCAGCAGTTTGGACAGGGAGGCCAATCAGCCCCAGCATTTT. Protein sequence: CASSLDREANQPQHF.

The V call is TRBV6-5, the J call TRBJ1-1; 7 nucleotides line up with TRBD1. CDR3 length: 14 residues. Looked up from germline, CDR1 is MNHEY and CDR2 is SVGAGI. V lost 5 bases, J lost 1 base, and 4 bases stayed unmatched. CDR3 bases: TGTGCCAGCAGTCACAGGGGTAAGAACACTGAAGCTTTCTTT. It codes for CASSHRGKNTEAFF.

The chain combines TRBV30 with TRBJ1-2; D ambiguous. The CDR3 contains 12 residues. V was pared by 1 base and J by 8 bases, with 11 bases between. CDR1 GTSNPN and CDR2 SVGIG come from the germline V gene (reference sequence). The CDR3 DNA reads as TGTGCCTGGAGTGGAACATCTATGGGCTACACCTTC. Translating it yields CAWSGTSMGYTF. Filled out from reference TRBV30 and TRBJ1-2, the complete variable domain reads SQTIHQWPATLVQPVGSPLSLECTVEGTSNPNLYWYRQAAGRGLQLLFYSVGIGQISSEVPQNLSASRPQDRQFILSSKKLLLSDSGFYLCAWSGTSMGYTFGSGTRLTVV.

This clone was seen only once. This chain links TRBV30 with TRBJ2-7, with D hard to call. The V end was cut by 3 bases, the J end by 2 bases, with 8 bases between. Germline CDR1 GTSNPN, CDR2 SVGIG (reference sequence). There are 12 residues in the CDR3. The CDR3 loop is CAWRTTTYEQYF. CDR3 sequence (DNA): TGTGCCTGGAGGACCACGACCTACGAGCAGTACTTC.

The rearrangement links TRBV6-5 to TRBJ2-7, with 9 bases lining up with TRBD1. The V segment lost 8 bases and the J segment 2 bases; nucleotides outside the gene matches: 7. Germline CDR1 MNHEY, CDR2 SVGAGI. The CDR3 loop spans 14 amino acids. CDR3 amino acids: CASAWWDRAYEQYF. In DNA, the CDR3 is TGTGCCAGCGCGTGGTGGGACAGGGCCTACGAGCAGTACTTC.

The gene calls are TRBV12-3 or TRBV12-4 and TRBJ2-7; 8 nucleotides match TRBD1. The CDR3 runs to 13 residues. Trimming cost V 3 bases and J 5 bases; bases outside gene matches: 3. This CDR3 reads CASSFGQGHEQYF. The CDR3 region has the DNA TGTGCCAGCAGTTTTGGACAGGGCCACGAGCAGTACTTC.

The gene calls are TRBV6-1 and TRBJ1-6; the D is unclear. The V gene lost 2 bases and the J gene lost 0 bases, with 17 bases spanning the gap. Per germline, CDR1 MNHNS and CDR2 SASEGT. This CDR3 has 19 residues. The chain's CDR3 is CASSELVVAVGSYNSPLHF. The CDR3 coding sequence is TGTGCCAGCAGTGAACTCGTGGTAGCAGTCGGCTCCTATAATTCACCCCTCCACTTT.

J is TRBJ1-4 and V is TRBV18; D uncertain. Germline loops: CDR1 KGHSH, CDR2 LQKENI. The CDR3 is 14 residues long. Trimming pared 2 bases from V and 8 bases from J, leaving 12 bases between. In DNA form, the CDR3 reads TGTGCCAGCTCACCATACACCGACCGGGAAAAACTGTTTTTT. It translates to CASSPYTDREKLFF.

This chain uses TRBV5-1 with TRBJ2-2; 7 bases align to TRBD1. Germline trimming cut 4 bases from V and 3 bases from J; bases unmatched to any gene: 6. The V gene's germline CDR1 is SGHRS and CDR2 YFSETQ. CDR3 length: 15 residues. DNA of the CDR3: TGCGCCAGCAGCGTCCGGGACAGCTACACCGGGGAGCTGTTTTTT. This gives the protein CASSVRDSYTGELFF.

The CDR3 loop reads CAISDGPPDEQYF. In DNA, the CDR3 is TGTGCCATCAGTGATGGTCCCCCAGACGAGCAGTACTTC. This chain joins TRBV10-3 and TRBJ2-7; no reliable D call. Deletions cut 3 bases from V and 5 bases from J, with 11 bases between. This CDR3 has 13 residues. CDR1 and CDR2 from the germline V gene are ENHRY and SYGVKD.

CDR3 in DNA: TGCGCCAGCAGCCTCGCGGGGGAGACGGATACTCGTAATGAAAAACTGTTTTTT. Amino acids: CASSLAGETDTRNEKLFF. The V gene is TRBV5-1, the J gene TRBJ1-4; maybe TRBD1 (5 bases). Trimming pared 4 bases from V and 4 bases from J, leaving 23 bases between. The CDR3 totals 18 residues. Germline-derived CDR1 and CDR2 are SGHRS and YFSETQ. The entire variable domain, with the rest obtained from reference TRBV5-1 and TRBJ1-4, is as follows: KAGVTQTPRYLIKTRGQQVTLSCSPISGHRSVSWYQQTPGQGLQFLFEYFSETQRNKGNFPGRFSGRQFSNSRSEMNVSTLELGDSALYLCASSLAGETDTRNEKLFFGSGTQLSVL.

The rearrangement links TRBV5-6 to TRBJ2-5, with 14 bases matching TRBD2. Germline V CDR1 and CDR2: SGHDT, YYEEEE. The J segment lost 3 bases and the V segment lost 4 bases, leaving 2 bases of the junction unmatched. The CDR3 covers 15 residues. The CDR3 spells CASSPGLAGEETQYF. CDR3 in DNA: TGTGCCAGCAGCCCGGGACTAGCGGGGGAAGAGACCCAGTACTTC.

This CDR3 is CATRASTGGNQPQHF. The CDR3 bases are TGTGCCACCAGGGCCTCGACAGGGGGAAATCAGCCCCAGCATTTT. This chain connects TRBV15 to TRBJ1-5; 9 bases line up with TRBD1. This CDR3 region has 15 residues. Germline CDR1 is LNHNV and CDR2 is YYDKDF (reference sequence). V shed 6 bases and J 4 bases; nucleotides not matched to a gene: 7.

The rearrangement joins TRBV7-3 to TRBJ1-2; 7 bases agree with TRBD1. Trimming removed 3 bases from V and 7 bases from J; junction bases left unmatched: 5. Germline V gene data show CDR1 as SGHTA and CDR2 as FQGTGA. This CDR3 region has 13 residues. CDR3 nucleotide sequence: TGTGCCAGCAGCTTTGAGGGGGCCGGTGGCTACACCTTC. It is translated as CASSFEGAGGYTF.

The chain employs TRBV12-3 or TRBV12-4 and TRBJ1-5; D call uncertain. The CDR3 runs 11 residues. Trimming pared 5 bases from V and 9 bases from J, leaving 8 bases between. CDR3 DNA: TGTGCCAGCAGTAAACTAGGGCCCCAGCATTTT. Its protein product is CASSKLGPQHF.

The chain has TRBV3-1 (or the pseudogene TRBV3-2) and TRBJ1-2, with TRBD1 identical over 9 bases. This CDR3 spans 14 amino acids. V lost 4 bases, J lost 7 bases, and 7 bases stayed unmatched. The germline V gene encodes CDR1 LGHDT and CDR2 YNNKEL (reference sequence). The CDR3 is CASSRGQGISGYTF. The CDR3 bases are TGTGCCAGCAGCCGGGGACAGGGAATATCTGGCTACACCTTC.

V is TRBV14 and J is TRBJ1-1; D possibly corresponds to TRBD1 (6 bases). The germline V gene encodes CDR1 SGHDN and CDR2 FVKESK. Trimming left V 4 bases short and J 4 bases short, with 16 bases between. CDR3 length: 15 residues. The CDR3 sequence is CASSPLGGDITEAFF. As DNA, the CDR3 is TGTGCCAGCAGCCCGCTGGGGGGGGACATCACTGAAGCTTTCTTT. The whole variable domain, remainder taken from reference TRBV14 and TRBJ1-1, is EAGVTQFPSHSVIEKGQTVTLRCDPISGHDNLYWYRRVMGKEIKFLLHFVKESKQDESGMPNNRFLAERTGGTYSTLKVQPAELEDSGVYFCASSPLGGDITEAFFGQGTRLTVV.

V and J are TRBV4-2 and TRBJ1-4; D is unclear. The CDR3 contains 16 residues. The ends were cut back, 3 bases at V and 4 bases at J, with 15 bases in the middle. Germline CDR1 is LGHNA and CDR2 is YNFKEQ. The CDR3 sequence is CASSHPNLVINEKLFF. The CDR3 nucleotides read TGTGCCAGCAGCCACCCTAACTTGGTAATTAATGAAAAACTGTTTTTT.

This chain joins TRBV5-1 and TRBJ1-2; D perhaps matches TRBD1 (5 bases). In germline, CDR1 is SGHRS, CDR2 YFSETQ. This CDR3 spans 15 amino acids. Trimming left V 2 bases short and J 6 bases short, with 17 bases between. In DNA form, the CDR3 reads TGCGCCAGCAGCTTCCAGCAGGGTCAGATAGATGGCTACACCTTC. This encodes CASSFQQGQIDGYTF. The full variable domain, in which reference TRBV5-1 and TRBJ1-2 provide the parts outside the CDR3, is KAGVTQTPRYLIKTRGQQVTLSCSPISGHRSVSWYQQTPGQGLQFLFEYFSETQRNKGNFPGRFSGRQFSNSRSEMNVSTLELGDSALYLCASSFQQGQIDGYTFGSGTRLTVV.

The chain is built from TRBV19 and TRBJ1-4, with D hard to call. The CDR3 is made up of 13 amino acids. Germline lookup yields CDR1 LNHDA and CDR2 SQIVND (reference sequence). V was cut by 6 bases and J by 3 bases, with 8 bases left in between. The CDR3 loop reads CASRQRPNEKLFF. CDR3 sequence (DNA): TGTGCCAGTAGGCAACGGCCTAATGAAAAACTGTTTTTT.

The chain's CDR3 is CASSIPGLGYGYTF. The CDR3, as DNA: TGTGCCAGTAGTATACCAGGGTTAGGCTATGGCTACACCTTC. The V call is TRBV19, the J call TRBJ1-2, with D possibly TRBD1 on 5 matching bases. Germline CDR1 is LNHDA and CDR2 is SQIVND (reference sequence). The CDR3 is 14 amino acids. V was pared by 2 bases and J by 4 bases, with 11 bases between.

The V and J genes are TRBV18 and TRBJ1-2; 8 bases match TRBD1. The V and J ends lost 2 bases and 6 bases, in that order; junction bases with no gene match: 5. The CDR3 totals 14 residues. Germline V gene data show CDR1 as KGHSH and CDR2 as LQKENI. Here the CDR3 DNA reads TGTGCCAGCTCACCAGTGCCGACAGGGGATGGCTACACCTTC. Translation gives CASSPVPTGDGYTF.

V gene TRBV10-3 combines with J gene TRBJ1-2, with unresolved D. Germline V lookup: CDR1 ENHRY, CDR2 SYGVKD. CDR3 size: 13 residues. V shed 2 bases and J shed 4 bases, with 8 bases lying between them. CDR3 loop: CAISERGGYGYTF. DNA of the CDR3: TGTGCCATCAGTGAGAGAGGAGGCTATGGCTACACCTTC.

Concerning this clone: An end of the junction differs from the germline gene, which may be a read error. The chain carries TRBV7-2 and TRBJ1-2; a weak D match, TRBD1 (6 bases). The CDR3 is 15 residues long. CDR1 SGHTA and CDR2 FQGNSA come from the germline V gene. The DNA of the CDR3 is TGTGCCAACAGCTTAGTGCCAGGGGAATTCTATGGCTACACCTTC. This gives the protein CANSLVPGEFYGYTF.

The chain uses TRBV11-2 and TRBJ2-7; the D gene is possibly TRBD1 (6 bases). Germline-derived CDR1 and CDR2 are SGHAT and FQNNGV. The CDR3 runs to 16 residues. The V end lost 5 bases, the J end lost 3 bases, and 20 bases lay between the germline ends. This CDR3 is CASSESGQTLDYEQYF. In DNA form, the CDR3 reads TGTGCCAGCAGCGAATCCGGACAGACTCTAGACTACGAGCAGTACTTC.

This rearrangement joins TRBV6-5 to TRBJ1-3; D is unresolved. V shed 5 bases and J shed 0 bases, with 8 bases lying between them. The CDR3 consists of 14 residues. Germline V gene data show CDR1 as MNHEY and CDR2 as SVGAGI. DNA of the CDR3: TGTGCCAGCAGTAAGACTCGCTCTGGAAACACCATATATTTT. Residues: CASSKTRSGNTIYF.

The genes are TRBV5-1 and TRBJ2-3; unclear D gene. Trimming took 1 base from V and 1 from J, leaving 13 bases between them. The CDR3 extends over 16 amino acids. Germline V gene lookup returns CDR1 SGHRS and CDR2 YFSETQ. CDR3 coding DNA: TGCGCCAGCAGCTTGCGGGCGGCCCCACGCACAGATACGCAGTATTTT. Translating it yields CASSLRAAPRTDTQYF.

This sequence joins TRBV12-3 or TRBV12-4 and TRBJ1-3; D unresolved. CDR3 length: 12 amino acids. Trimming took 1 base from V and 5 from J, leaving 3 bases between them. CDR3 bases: TGTGCCAGCAGTTTAGGACGAAACACCATATATTTT. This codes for CASSLGRNTIYF.

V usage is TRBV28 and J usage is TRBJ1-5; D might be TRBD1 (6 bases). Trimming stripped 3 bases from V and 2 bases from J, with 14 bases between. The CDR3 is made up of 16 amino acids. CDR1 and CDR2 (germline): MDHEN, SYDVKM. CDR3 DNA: TGTGCCAGCAGTTTCCCTGGGGGCACGGGCAATCAGCCCCAGCATTTT. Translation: CASSFPGGTGNQPQHF. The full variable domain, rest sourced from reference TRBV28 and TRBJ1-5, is DVKVTQSSRYLVKRTGEKVFLECVQDMDHENMFWYRQDPGLGLRLIYFSYDVKMKEKGDIPEGYSVSREKKERFSLILESASTNQTSMYLCASSFPGGTGNQPQHFGDGTRLSIL.

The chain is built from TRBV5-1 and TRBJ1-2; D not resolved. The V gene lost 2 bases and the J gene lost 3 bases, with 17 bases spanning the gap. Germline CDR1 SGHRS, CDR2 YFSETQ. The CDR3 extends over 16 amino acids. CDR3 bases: TGCGCCAGCAGCTTTCAACTAGGACCTCCGGACTATGGCTACACCTTC. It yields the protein CASSFQLGPPDYGYTF.